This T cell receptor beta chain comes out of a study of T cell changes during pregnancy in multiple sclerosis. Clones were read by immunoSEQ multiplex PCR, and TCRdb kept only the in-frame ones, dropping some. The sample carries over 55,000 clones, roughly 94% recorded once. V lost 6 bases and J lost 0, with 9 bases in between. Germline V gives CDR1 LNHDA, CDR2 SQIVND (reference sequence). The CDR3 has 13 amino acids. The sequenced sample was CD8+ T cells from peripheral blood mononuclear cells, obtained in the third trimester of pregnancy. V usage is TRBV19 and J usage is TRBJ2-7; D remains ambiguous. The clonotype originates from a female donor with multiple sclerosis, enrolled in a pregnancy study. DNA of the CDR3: TGTGCCAGTAGCGTAGACATCTCCTACGAGCAGTACTTC. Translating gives CASSVDISYEQYF. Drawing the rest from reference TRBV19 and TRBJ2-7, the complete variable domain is DGGITQSPKYLFRKEGQNVTLSCEQNLNHDAMYWYRQDPGQGLRLIYYSQIVNDFQKGDIAEGYSVSREKKESFPLTVTSAQKNPTAFYLCASSVDISYEQYFGPGTRLTVT.